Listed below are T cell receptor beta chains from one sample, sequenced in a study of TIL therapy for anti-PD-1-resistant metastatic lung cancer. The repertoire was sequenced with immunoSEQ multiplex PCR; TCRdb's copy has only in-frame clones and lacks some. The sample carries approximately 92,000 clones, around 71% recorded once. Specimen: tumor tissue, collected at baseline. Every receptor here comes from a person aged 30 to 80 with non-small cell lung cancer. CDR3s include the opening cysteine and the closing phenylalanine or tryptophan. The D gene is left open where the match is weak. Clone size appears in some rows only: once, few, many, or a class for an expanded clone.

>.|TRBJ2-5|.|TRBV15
CATSSRTWGETQYF
TGTGCCACCAGCTCCCGGACCTGGGGAGAGACCCAGTACTTC
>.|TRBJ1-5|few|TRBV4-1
CASSHLTGTGQPQHF
TGCGCCAGCAGCCACTTAACAGGGACGGGGCAGCCCCAGCATTTT
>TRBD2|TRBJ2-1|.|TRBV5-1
CASSYQREGLNEQFF
TGCGCCAGCAGCTATCAGCGGGAGGGCCTCAATGAGCAGTTCTTC
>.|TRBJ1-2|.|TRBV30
CAWSYGQGNGYTF
TGTGCCTGGAGTTACGGGCAGGGTAATGGCTACACCTTC
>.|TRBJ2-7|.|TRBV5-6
CASSMEGTRFYEQYF
TGTGCCAGCAGCATGGAGGGGACAAGGTTTTACGAGCAGTACTTC
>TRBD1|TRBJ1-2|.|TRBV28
CASSTAGTGYGYTF
TGTGCCAGCAGTACTGCCGGGACAGGCTATGGCTACACCTTC
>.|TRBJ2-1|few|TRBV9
CASSPLGGTGYNEQFF
TGTGCCAGCAGCCCCCTCGGAGGTACGGGCTACAATGAGCAGTTCTTC
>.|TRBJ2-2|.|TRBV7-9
CASSLAGPGTGELFF
TGTGCCAGCAGCTTAGCGGGTCCGGGGACCGGGGAGCTGTTTTTT
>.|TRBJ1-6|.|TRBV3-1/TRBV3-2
CASSQGRGSPLHF
TGTGCCAGCAGCCAAGGTCGGGGGTCACCCCTCCACTTT
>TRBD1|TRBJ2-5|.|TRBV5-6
CASSYRDRQETQYF
TGTGCCAGCAGCTACCGGGACAGACAAGAGACCCAGTACTTC
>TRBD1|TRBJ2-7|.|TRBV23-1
CASNVGQGMNEQYF
TGCGCCAGCAACGTCGGACAGGGCATGAACGAGCAGTACTTC
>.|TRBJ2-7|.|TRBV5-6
CASSPKGRGARDYEQYF
TGTGCCAGCAGCCCCAAAGGCCGGGGGGCGCGGGACTACGAGCAGTACTTC
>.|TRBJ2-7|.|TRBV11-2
CASSFGLSYEQYF
TGTGCCAGCAGCTTTGGTCTCTCCTACGAGCAGTACTTC
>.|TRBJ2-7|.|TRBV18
CASSPANYEQYF
TGTGCCAGCTCACCGGCAAATTACGAGCAGTACTTC